These 14 T cell receptor beta chains originate from one sample sequenced in a study of T cells after yellow fever vaccination. MiXCR, applied by TCRdb to the 5' RACE reads, yields one record per CDR3 protein. The sample consists of 99,000 or so distinct CDR3 sequences, about 5.8% of them appearing once. The sample here was CD8+ T cells sorted from PBMCs, taken 10 days after the yellow fever booster vaccination. The receptors originated from a man between 18 and 35 years old who received the YFV17D yellow fever vaccine.

This clonotype was picked up many times. The rearrangement joins TRBV9 to TRBJ2-3; tentatively, D is TRBD1 (6 bases). Between the trimmed V and J ends, which lost 1 base and 0 bases, there was a span of 12 bases. The CDR3 runs 16 residues. Germline V gene data show CDR1 as SGDLS and CDR2 as YYNGEE. The CDR3 protein is CASSVRAQGSTDTQYF. Written as DNA, the CDR3 is TGTGCCAGCAGCGTACGAGCACAGGGTAGCACAGATACGCAGTATTTT.

V usage is TRBV25-1 and J usage is TRBJ2-7, with TRBD2 matching over 8 bases. This CDR3 spans 15 amino acids. The J segment lost 3 bases and the V segment lost 3 bases, leaving 7 bases of the junction unmatched. Germline loops: CDR1 MGHDK, CDR2 SYGVNS. The CDR3 loop reads CASSERASGHYEQYF. The CDR3, as DNA: TGTGCCAGCAGTGAGAGGGCTAGCGGGCACTACGAGCAGTACTTC.

J is TRBJ2-5 and V is TRBV11-2; no clear D gene. The CDR3 extends over 11 amino acids. Trimming took 5 bases from V and 5 from J, leaving 6 bases between them. CDR1 SGHAT and CDR2 FQNNGV come from the germline V gene. The CDR3 loop is CASSRLETQYF. The CDR3 DNA sequence: TGTGCCAGCAGCCGTTTGGAGACCCAGTACTTC.

V gene TRBV6-4 combines with J gene TRBJ1-6; D remains unclear. With 3 bases removed from V and 9 bases from J, the gap between germline ends came to 9 bases. CDR1 is MRHNA, CDR2 SNTAGT, per germline. The CDR3 contains 13 residues. CDR3: CASSDDEVSPLHF. The CDR3 coding sequence is TGTGCCAGCAGTGATGACGAGGTTTCACCCCTCCACTTT.

This chain uses TRBV12-3 or TRBV12-4 with TRBJ2-3; 12 positions match TRBD1. The CDR3 covers 15 residues. The V gene end was trimmed by 7 bases and the J gene end by 5 bases; junction bases not matched to a gene: 7. CDR3 region: CASKRDRGRVDTQYF. The DNA of the CDR3 is TGTGCCAGCAAACGGGACAGGGGGCGGGTAGATACGCAGTATTTT.

CDR3: CATSDGSQETQYF. The CDR3 bases are TGTGCCACCAGTGATGGCTCGCAAGAGACCCAGTACTTC. This chain links TRBV24-1 with TRBJ2-5, with D unclear. The CDR3 length is 13 residues. The germline gives CDR1 KGHDR, CDR2 SFDVKD. V was pared by 3 bases and J by 2 bases, with 6 bases between.

In this sample, this clonotype turned up a few times. The V gene is TRBV4-1, the J gene TRBJ1-1; no definite D call. The CDR3 length is 19 residues. Germline V gene lookup returns CDR1 MGHRA and CDR2 YSYEKL. V lost 0 bases, J lost 3 bases, and 23 bases lay in between. Here the CDR3 reads CASSQERWAAKNWDTEAFF. CDR3 DNA: TGCGCCAGCAGCCAAGAGAGGTGGGCAGCCAAAAACTGGGACACTGAAGCTTTCTTT.

This clonotype was detected a few times. The V and J genes are TRBV10-3 and TRBJ2-2; 9 nucleotides agree with TRBD2. This CDR3 spans 13 amino acids. V was pared by 10 bases and J by 7 bases, with 7 bases of the junction left unmatched. In germline, CDR1 is ENHRY, CDR2 SYGVKD. The CDR3 loop is CATVAGAGGELFF. CDR3 coding DNA: TGTGCCACCGTAGCGGGGGCTGGCGGGGAGCTGTTTTTT.

This clonotype showed up many times. This rearrangement joins TRBV6-6 to TRBJ2-3; no clear D gene. From germline, CDR1 is MNHNY and CDR2 SVGAGI (reference sequence). V lost 1 base, J lost 0 bases, and 11 bases lay in between. The length of the CDR3 is 16 residues. CDR3 sequence (DNA): TGTGCCAGCAGTTACTTGAATAAAGCTAGCACAGATACGCAGTATTTT. Amino acid sequence: CASSYLNKASTDTQYF.

This clonotype was seen more than once but under ten times. J is TRBJ2-7 and V is TRBV20-1; 11 bases map to TRBD2. CDR1 and CDR2 (germline): DFQATT, SNEGSKA (reference sequence). CDR3 size: 16 residues. With V trimmed by 6 bases and J by 2 bases, 12 bases remained unmatched. The chain's CDR3 is CSANALGLAETYEQYF. CDR3 coding DNA: TGCAGTGCCAACGCCCTGGGACTAGCGGAGACCTACGAGCAGTACTTC.

This clonotype has just a few counts. The chain joins TRBV4-1 to TRBJ2-7; 9 nucleotides agree with TRBD1. The germline V gene has CDR1 MGHRA and CDR2 YSYEKL. The CDR3 runs to 15 residues. V gave up 4 bases and J gave up 7 bases; unmatched junction bases: 11. The chain's CDR3 is CASSPTPGQGFEQYV. CDR3 in DNA: TGCGCCAGCAGCCCGACTCCGGGACAGGGCTTTGAGCAGTACGTC.

In this sample, this clonotype turned up many times. The CDR3 region is CASSLGDREIQETQYF. In DNA, the CDR3 is TGTGCCAGCAGCCTCGGGGACAGGGAGATCCAAGAGACCCAGTACTTC. The chain combines TRBV7-8 with TRBJ2-5; 9 bases fit TRBD1. The trim removed 5 bases at V and 1 base at J, leaving 8 bases unmatched. Germline V gene lookup returns CDR1 SGHVS and CDR2 FQNEAQ. The CDR3 sequence is 16 residues long.

This clonotype was counted between two and nine times. The chain joins TRBV5-6 to TRBJ2-2; either TRBD1 or TRBD2 may fit D (6 bases each). Germline CDR1 SGHDT, CDR2 YYEEEE. The length of the CDR3 is 14 residues. V lost 1 base, J lost 7 bases, and 11 bases lay in between. The CDR3 spells CASSLPGEVGELFF. The DNA for the CDR3 is TGTGCCAGCAGCTTGCCAGGGGAGGTCGGGGAGCTGTTTTTT.

A few counts support this clonotype. The chain couples TRBV6-2 or TRBV6-3 to TRBJ1-5; the D gene is possibly TRBD1 (5 bases). V lost 2 bases, J lost 7 bases, and 12 bases lay in between. Per germline, CDR1 MNHEY and CDR2 SVGEGT. This CDR3 has 14 residues. CDR3 sequence reads: CASSYQQGNQPQHF. Here the CDR3 DNA reads TGTGCCAGCAGTTACCAGCAGGGAAACCAGCCCCAGCATTTT.